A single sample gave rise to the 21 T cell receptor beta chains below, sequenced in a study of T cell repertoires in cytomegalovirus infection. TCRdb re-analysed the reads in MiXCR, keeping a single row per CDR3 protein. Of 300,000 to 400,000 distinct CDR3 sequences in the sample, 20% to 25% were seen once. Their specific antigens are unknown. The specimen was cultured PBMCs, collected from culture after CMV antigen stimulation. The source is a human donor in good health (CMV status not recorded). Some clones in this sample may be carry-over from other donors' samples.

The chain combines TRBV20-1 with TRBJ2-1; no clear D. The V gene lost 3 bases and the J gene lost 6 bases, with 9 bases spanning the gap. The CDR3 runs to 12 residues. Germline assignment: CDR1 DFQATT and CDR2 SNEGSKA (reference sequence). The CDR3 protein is CSASRPANEQFF. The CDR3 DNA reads TGCAGTGCTAGTCGGCCCGCCAATGAGCAGTTCTTC.

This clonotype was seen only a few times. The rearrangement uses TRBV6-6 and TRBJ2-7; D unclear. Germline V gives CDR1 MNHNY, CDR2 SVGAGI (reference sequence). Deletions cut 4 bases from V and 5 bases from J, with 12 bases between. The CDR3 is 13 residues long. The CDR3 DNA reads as TGTGCCAGCAGTTTCGCGGAATTGGACGAGCAGTACGTC. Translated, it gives CASSFAELDEQYV.

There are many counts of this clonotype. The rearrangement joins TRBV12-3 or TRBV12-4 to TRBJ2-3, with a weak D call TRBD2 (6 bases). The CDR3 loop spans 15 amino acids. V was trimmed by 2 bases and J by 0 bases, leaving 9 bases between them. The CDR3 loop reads CASSLRDSSTDTQYF. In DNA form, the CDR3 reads TGTGCCAGCAGTTTACGGGACTCGAGCACAGATACGCAGTATTTT.

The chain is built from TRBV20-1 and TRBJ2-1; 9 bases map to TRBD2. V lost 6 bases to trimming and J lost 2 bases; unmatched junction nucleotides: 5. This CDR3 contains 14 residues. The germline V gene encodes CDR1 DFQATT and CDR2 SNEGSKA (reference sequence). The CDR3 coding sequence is TGCAGTGCAGAGACTAGCGGTACCTACAATGAGCAGTTCTTC. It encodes CSAETSGTYNEQFF.

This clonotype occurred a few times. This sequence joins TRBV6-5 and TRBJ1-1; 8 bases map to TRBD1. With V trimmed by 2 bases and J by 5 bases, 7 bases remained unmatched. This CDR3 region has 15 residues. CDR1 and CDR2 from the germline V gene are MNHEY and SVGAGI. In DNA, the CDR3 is TGTGCCAGCAGTTACCCCACAGGGGGGAATACTGAAGCTTTCTTT. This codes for CASSYPTGGNTEAFF.

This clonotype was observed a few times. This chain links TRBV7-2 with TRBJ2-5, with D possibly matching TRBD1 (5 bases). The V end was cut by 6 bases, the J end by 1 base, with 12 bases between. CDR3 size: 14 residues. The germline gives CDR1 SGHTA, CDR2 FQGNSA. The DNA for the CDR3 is TGTGCCAGCAGTCCAGGGATAAGCCAAGAGACCCAGTACTTC. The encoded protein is CASSPGISQETQYF.

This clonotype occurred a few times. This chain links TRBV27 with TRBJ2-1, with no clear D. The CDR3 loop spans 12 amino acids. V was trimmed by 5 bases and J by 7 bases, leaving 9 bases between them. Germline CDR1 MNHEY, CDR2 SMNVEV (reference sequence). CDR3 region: CASSISGNEQFF. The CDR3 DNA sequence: TGTGCCAGCAGTATCAGTGGTAATGAGCAGTTCTTC.

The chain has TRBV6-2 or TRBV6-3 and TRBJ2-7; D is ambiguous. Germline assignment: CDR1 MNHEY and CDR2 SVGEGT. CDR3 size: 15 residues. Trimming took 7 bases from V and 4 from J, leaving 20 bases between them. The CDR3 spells CASKGRGSLGYEQYF. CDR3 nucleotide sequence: TGTGCCAGCAAAGGAAGAGGTTCCCTCGGATACGAGCAGTACTTC.

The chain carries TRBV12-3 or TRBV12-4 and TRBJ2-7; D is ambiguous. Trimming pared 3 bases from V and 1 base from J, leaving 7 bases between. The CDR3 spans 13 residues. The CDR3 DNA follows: TGTGCCAGCAGTTTGGAGAGATCCTACGAGCAGTACGTC. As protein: CASSLERSYEQYV.

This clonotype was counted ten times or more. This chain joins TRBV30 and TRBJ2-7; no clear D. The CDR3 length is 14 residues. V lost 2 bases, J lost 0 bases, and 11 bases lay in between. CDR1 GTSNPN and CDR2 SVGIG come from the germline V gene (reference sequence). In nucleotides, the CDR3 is TGTGCCTGGAGTCGGCAGGCCAGCTCCTACGAGCAGTACGTC. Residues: CAWSRQASSYEQYV.

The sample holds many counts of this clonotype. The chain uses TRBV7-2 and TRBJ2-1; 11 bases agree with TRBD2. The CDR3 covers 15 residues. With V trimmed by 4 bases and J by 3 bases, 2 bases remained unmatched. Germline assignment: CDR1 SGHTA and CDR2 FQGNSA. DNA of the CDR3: TGTGCCAGCAGCTCGGGACTAGCGGTCTACAATGAGCAGTTCTTC. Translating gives CASSSGLAVYNEQFF.

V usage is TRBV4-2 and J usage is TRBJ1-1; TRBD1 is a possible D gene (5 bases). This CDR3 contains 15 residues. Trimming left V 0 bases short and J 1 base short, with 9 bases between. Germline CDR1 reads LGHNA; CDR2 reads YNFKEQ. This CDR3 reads CASSQEVRGNTEAFF. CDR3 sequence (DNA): TGTGCCAGCAGCCAAGAGGTAAGGGGGAACACTGAAGCTTTCTTT.

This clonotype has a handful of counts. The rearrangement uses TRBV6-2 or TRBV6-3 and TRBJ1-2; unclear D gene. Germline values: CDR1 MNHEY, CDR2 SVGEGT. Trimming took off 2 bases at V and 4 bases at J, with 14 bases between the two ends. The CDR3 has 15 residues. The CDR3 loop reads CASSYELLPIYGYTF. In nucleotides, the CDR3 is TGTGCCAGCAGTTACGAGCTACTCCCAATCTATGGCTACACCTTC.

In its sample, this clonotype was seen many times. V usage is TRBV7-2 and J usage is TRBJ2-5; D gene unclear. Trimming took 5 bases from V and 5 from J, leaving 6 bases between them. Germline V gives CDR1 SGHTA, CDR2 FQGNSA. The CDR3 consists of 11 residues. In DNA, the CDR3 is TGTGCCAGCAGCCCTGGGGAGACCCAGTACTTC. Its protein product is CASSPGETQYF.

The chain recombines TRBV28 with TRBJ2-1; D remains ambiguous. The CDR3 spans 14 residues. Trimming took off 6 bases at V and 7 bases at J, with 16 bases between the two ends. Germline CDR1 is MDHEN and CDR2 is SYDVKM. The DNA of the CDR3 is TGTGCCAGCAGCTACTCCGGACCGCCAAATGAGCAGTTCTTC. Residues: CASSYSGPPNEQFF.

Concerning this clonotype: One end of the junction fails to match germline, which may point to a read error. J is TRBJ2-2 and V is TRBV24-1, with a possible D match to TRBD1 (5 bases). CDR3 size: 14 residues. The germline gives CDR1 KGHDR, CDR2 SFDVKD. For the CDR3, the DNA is TGTGCAACCACGGGCAGGGAAAACACCGGGGAGCTGTTTTTT. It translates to CATTGRENTGELFF.

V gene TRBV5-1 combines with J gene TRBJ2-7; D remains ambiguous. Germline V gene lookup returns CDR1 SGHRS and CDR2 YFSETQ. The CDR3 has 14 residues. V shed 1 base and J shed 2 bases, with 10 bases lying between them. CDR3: CASSLRGLPYEQYV. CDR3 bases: TGCGCCAGCAGCTTGCGAGGTTTACCCTACGAGCAGTACGTC.

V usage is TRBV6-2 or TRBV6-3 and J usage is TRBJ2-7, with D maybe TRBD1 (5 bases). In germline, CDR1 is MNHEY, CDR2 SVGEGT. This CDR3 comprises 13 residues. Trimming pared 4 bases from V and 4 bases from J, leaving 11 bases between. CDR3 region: CASSFGSGYEQYF. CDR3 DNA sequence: TGTGCCAGCAGTTTCGGATCAGGGTACGAGCAGTACTTC.

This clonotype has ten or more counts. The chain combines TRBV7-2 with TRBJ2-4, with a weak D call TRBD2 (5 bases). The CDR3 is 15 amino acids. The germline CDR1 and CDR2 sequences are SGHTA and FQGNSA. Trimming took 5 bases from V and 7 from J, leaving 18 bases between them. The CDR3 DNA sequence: TGTGCCAGCAGCCCCCTCCGGGATATCGAGAACATTCAGTACTTC. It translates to CASSPLRDIENIQYF.

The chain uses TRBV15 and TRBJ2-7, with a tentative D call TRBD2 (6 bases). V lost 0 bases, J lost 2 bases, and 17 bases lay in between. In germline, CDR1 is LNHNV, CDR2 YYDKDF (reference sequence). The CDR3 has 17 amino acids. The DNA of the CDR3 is TGTGCCACCAGCAGAGATTGGGTGGGAGGTCCTGCCTACGAGCAGTACTTC. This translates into CATSRDWVGGPAYEQYF.

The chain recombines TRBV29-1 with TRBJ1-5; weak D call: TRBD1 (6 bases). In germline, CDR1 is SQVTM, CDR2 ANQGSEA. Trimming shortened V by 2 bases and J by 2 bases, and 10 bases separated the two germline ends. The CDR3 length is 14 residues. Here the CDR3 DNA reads TGCAGCGTTGAATCAGGGGTCGGCAATCAGCCCCAGCATTTT. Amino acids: CSVESGVGNQPQHF.